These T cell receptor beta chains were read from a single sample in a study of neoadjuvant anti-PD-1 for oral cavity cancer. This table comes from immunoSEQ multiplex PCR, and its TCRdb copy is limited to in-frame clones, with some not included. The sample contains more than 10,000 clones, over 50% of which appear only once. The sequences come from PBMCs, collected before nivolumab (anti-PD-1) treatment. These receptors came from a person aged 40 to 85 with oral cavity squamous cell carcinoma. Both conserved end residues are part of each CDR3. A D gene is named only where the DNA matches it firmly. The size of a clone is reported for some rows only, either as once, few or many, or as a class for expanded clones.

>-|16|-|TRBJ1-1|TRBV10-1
TGCGCCAGCAGTGAGTCAAATAATTGGGACCACACTGAAGCTTTCTTT
CASSESNNWDHTEAFF
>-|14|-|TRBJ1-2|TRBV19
TGTGCCAGTAGTTCCCCCGGGAAAGTATTGTTCTACACCTTC
CASSSPGKVLFYTF
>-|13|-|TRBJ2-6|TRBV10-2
TGCGCCAGCAGCGGGGGAATTGCCAACGTCCTGACTTTC
CASSGGIANVLTF
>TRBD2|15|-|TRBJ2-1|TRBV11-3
TGTGCCAGCAGCTCCGAGACTAGCGGTTACAATGAGCAGTTCTTC
CASSSETSGYNEQFF
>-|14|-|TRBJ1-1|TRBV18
TGTGCCAGCTCACCCTCAGACAGCGGCACTGAAGCTTTCTTT
CASSPSDSGTEAFF
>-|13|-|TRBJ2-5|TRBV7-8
TGTGCCAGCAGCTTTAGCGGACAAGAGACCCAGTACTTC
CASSFSGQETQYF
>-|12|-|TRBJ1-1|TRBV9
TGTGCCAGCAGCCCTCAGGGGACTGAAGCTTTCTTT
CASSPQGTEAFF
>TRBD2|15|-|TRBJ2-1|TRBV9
TGTGCCAGCAGCCCAGCGGGAGGTTCCCTCAATGAGCAGTTCTTC
CASSPAGGSLNEQFF
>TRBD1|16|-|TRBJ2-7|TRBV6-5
TGTGCCAGCAGTTACTCAGGACAGGGGCGGGTTTACGAGCAGTACTTC
CASSYSGQGRVYEQYF
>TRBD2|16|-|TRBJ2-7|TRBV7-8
TGTGCCAGCAGCCCTTCGTCGATAGCGGGGGGGTACGAGCAGTACTTC
CASSPSSIAGGYEQYF
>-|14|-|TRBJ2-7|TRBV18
TGTGCCAGCTCATCTCGACAGAGTTCCTACGAGCAGTACTTC
CASSSRQSSYEQYF
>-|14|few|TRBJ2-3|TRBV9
TGTGCCAGCAGCCCGCGACTGGGTGTAGATACGCAGTATTTT
CASSPRLGVDTQYF
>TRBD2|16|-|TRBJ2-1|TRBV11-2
TGTGCCAGCAGCTTGGCTAGCGGGAGCTCCTACAATGAGCAGTTCTTC
CASSLASGSSYNEQFF
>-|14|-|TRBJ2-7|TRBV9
TGTGCCAGCAGCGTAGGATGGACCTCCTACGAGCAGTACTTC
CASSVGWTSYEQYF
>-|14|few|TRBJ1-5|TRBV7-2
TGTGCCAGCAGCTTAAGAGGGGGTCATCAGCCCCAGCATTTT
CASSLRGGHQPQHF
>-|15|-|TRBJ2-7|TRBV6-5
TGTGCCAGCAGTTACTCTAGGGGGGGGCGATACGAGCAGTACTTC
CASSYSRGGRYEQYF
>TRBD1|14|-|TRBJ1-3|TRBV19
TGTGCCAGTAGGCAGGGGGCCTCTGGAAACACCATATATTTT
CASRQGASGNTIYF
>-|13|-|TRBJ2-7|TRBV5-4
TGTGCCAGCAGCTTGGGACAATCGATTGAGCAGTACTTC
CASSLGQSIEQYF
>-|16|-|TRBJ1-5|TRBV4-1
TGCGCCAGCAGCCAAGAAAGGGTGGTTGACAATCAGCCCCAGCATTTT
CASSQERVVDNQPQHF
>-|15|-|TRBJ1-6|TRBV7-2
TGTGCCAGCAGCCCCTTAGTGGATAACTATTCACCCCTCCACTTT
CASSPLVDNYSPLHF
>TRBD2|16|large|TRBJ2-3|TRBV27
TGTGCCAGCAGTTTATCCGGGAGGCGTAGCACAGATACGCAGTATTTT
CASSLSGRRSTDTQYF
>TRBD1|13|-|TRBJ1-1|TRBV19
TGTGCCAGTAGTACAGGGGGTTCGGGTAAGGCTTTCTTT
CASSTGGSGKAFF
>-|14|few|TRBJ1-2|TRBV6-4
TGTGCCAGCAGTGACTCGAGCAGGGGTGGTGGCTACACCTTC
CASSDSSRGGGYTF